The text below deals with one TCR beta chain. This clonotype was counted many times. Its target antigen remains unknown. Nothing much larger sits one base from this clone, and base qualities are not available. The sample belongs to a study of T cells after yellow fever vaccination (dated by TCRdb to about 2019). About the full investigation: The SMART-Seq v4 Ultra Low Input RNA kit was used to prepare libraries from fractions with low cell numbers. Two healthy male donors, one aged 18 to 30 and one aged 30 to 40 years, made up the cohort. To track T-cell clones before and after primary and booster YFV17D yellow fever vaccination, bulk TCR alpha and beta repertoires were sequenced longitudinally. Blood samples were taken at several timepoints before and after primary and secondary immunization, and bulk PBMC replicates and cell subsets were isolated.

The run used an Illumina NovaSeq 6000. TCR cDNA was synthesized by 5'RACE template switching, through which a universal primer site and unique molecular identifiers were introduced. Priming for cDNA synthesis came from both the TCR alpha and TCR beta constant segments. Library amplification involved two PCR steps, and the second step added sample barcodes and sequencing adapters. Libraries were sequenced on Illumina HiSeq 2500 (2x100 bp) or NovaSeq (2x150 bp). Turning to the authors' computational methods: Demultiplexing of reads and collapsing into UMI consensus sequences were performed with MIGEC, and V(D)J alignment was carried out with MiXCR. Clonotypes responding to the vaccine were identified with edgeR on replicate PBMC samples, with the criteria of FDR below 0.01 and a log2 fold change above 5 up to day 15. Each bulk clonotype was labeled CD4 or CD8 based on which sequenced repertoire, CD4 or CD8, contained the clonotype at higher abundance. TCRdb trimmed public reads at Q25 via fastp, called clones via MiXCR and kept in-frame beta chains. Merged by CDR3 protein, the rows form single entries marked with the most common genes and DNA. TCRdb, rather than the study authors, made the V and J calls. The sample data list 350,000 to 450,000 distinct CDR3 sequences, and about 19% of these were observed just once. Together, the top ten hold around 17% of the sample.

The full study reports these points: Only a couple of donors were included in the study, so the extent to which the findings can be generalized is limited. The secondary T-cell response was weaker than the primary response but faster, peaking on day 5 instead of day 15. A small fraction of clonotypes appeared in both the CD4 and CD8 compartments, likely as a result of convergent recombination. Computational filtering was required because FACS-sorted repertoires could contain abundant contaminating clonotypes from the bulk population. After the booster, most of the clones that had expanded following primary vaccination were detected again (just under 97% of CD4 and roughly 88% of CD8), which suggests that memory was broadly maintained.

This specimen's treatment or condition label, per the study, means: live attenuated yellow fever vaccine strain. Two biological replicates of bulk PBMCs were collected at each blood-draw timepoint. A standard Ficoll-Paque protocol was used to isolate PBMCs from peripheral blood. TriZol was used to extract RNA from bulk PBMCs, CD4 and CD8 fractions, and dextramer-positive and dextramer-negative fractions. At the junction V is shortened by 0 bases and J by 4 bases; bases outside the gene matches: 1. The CDR3, cysteine through phenylalanine, is 14 amino acids long. Only the CDR3 DNA stays, 42 bases, in frame from base 1. CDR1 and CDR2 (SEHNR, FQNEAQ) derive from the germline V gene (reference sequence).

Recombination connected TRBV7-9 to TRBJ1-2; 8 junctional bases match TRBD1. Sequencing used PBMCs, obtained before the yellow fever booster vaccination. The source is a man aged 18 to 29 who received the YFV17D yellow fever vaccine. DNA sequence: TGTGCCAGCAGCTTAGCTACAGGGGGCTATGGCTACACCTTC. Translated, this is CASSLATGGYGYTF.